The clone carrying this T cell receptor beta chain showed up just a few times. The antigen is unknown. The data were obtained in a study of cytomegalovirus exposure and HLA in healthy donors. Findings of the study overall: The classifier reportedly diagnosed cytomegalovirus status with high specificity and sensitivity. An apparent linkage of common viral pathogens to several of the most significant clusters emerged in a later analysis.

PCR primers comprised 60 Vbeta and 13 Jbeta primers. Sequencing was performed with immunoSEQ multiplex PCR; in TCRdb, only in-frame clones are kept and a portion is missing. Of about 120,000 clones listed, 50% to 65% are singletons. The source is a woman in her forties in good health and CMV-seropositive. What was sequenced was PBMCs.

This CDR3 reads CASSLRTGESYYEQYF. The CDR3 nucleotides read TGTGCCAGCAGCTTACGGACAGGGGAGAGTTACTACGAGCAGTACTTC. The chain has TRBV7-6 and TRBJ2-5; TRBD1 aligns across 9 bases. The end of the DNA is better explained by TRBJ2-7, so the J call may be wrong. The germline CDR1 and CDR2 sequences are SGHVS and FNYEAQ. This CDR3 region has 16 residues.